These 22 T cell receptor beta chains came from one sample sequenced in a study of T cell responses to AZD1222 COVID-19 vaccine. The assay was immunoSEQ multiplex PCR, and TCRdb's table has in-frame clones only and misses some. The data contain around 200,000 clones, about 91% of them seen just once; the ten biggest clones take up about 0.49%. The material was peripheral blood, obtained on day 0 of AZD1222 vaccination. These receptors came from an adult in good health.

The gene calls are TRBV4-3 and TRBJ1-1; no firm D call. The V gene's germline CDR1 is LGHNA and CDR2 YSLEER. The V end was cut by 6 bases, the J end by 1 base, with 6 bases between. The CDR3 is 12 residues long. The CDR3 sequence: CASRTGNTEAFF. CDR3 in DNA: TGCGCCAGCAGAACGGGGAACACTGAAGCTTTCTTT.

The genes are TRBV6-5 and TRBJ1-5, with D possibly being TRBD1 (5 bases). Looked up from germline, CDR1 is MNHEY and CDR2 is SVGAGI. Trimming pared 2 bases from V and 4 bases from J, leaving 12 bases between. The CDR3 consists of 15 residues. CDR3 in DNA: TGTGCCAGCAGTTACAATCCACAGGCTAATCAGCCCCAGCATTTT. It translates to CASSYNPQANQPQHF.

This clone has just one count. This rearrangement joins TRBV4-3 to TRBJ2-3, with 12 positions matching TRBD1. CDR3 length: 17 amino acids. The germline gives CDR1 LGHNA, CDR2 YSLEER. The junction had 5 bases not matched to a gene; V was cut back by 1 base and J by 3 bases. The DNA for the CDR3 is TGCGCCAGCAGCCAAGCGGGACAGGGGGCGCGAACAGATACGCAGTATTTT. Its translation is CASSQAGQGARTDTQYF.

In nucleotides, the CDR3 is TGTGCCAGCAGCTTGTACAGGGGCGAAGGAAACACCATATATTTT. Its protein product is CASSLYRGEGNTIYF. V usage is TRBV5-6 and J usage is TRBJ1-3; TRBD1 matches at 7 bases. The CDR3 sequence is 15 residues long. Germline V gene sequence: CDR1 SGHDT, CDR2 YYEEEE. Trimming cost V 1 base and J 4 bases; bases outside gene matches: 5.

DNA for the CDR3: TGCGCCAGCAAGGGACAATTCAGCACAGATACGCAGTATTTT. It encodes CASKGQFSTDTQYF. This sequence joins TRBV5-1 and TRBJ2-3; the D gene is possibly TRBD1 (6 bases). The V and J ends lost 6 bases and 0 bases respectively, with 11 bases between them. Germline-derived CDR1 and CDR2 are SGHRS and YFSETQ. This CDR3 contains 14 residues.

The chain links TRBV9 to TRBJ2-5; no reliable D call. Germline V gene data show CDR1 as SGDLS and CDR2 as YYNGEE. The CDR3 runs 13 residues. V lost 0 bases and J 3 bases, leaving 6 bases between the germline ends. This chain's CDR3 is CASSVEQEETQYF. For the CDR3, the DNA is TGTGCCAGCAGCGTAGAGCAGGAAGAGACCCAGTACTTC.

The genes are TRBV9 and TRBJ2-6; D is possibly TRBD2 (5 bases). The CDR3 extends over 18 amino acids. V gave up 0 bases and J gave up 0 bases, with 13 bases separating them. Per germline, CDR1 SGDLS and CDR2 YYNGEE. The CDR3 loop reads CASSVVPGSSSGANVLTF. The CDR3 DNA follows: TGTGCCAGCAGCGTAGTTCCGGGATCCAGCTCTGGGGCCAACGTCCTGACTTTC.

The V call is TRBV6-5, the J call TRBJ2-1; D uncertain. V lost 5 bases, J lost 3 bases, and 5 bases lay in between. CDR1 and CDR2 (germline): MNHEY, SVGAGI. This CDR3 has 12 amino acids. For the CDR3, the DNA is TGTGCCAGCAGTCCTTACTACAATGAGCAGTTCTTC. Amino acids: CASSPYYNEQFF.

The V and J genes are TRBV11-2 and TRBJ1-4; possible D gene TRBD1, 5 bases. Trimming left V 3 bases short and J 5 bases short, with 22 bases between. CDR3 length equals 18 residues. Germline V CDR1 and CDR2: SGHAT, FQNNGV. The CDR3 loop reads CASSLGERVGLRNEKLFF. The CDR3 nucleotides read TGTGCCAGCAGCTTGGGGGAAAGGGTGGGGCTACGAAATGAAAAACTGTTTTTT. Complete variable domain (other parts from reference TRBV11-2 and TRBJ1-4): EAGVAQSPRYKIIEKRQSVAFWCNPISGHATLYWYQQILGQGPKLLIQFQNNGVVDDSQLPKDRFSAERLKGVDSTLKIQPAKLEDSAVYLCASSLGERVGLRNEKLFFGSGTQLSVL.

V and J are TRBV2 and TRBJ2-4; tentatively, D is TRBD1 (5 bases). Germline V gene lookup returns CDR1 SNHLY and CDR2 FYNNEI. This CDR3 contains 16 residues. The V end was cut by 5 bases, the J end by 0 bases, with 14 bases between. DNA for the CDR3: TGTGCCAGCAGTCACCCTGACAGTTTAGCCAAAAACATTCAGTACTTC. The encoded protein is CASSHPDSLAKNIQYF.

The CDR3 DNA reads as TGCGCCAGCAGCCAAGATAGAGGGAACGCCGAGCAGTACTTC. It codes for CASSQDRGNAEQYF. The chain has TRBV4-3 and TRBJ2-7, with D possibly matching TRBD2 (5 bases). V shed 0 bases and J shed 6 bases, with 12 bases lying between them. This CDR3 is 14 amino acids long. The V gene's germline CDR1 is LGHNA and CDR2 YSLEER.

As regards this clone: At one end the junction does not follow the germline gene, possibly because of a read error. This chain connects TRBV7-7 to TRBJ2-7; D is perhaps TRBD2 (5 bases). The germline gives CDR1 SSHAT, CDR2 FNYEAQ (reference sequence). There are 15 residues in the CDR3. CDR3 protein: CASSILPGSSYEQYF. The DNA of the CDR3 is TGTGCTAGCAGCATCCTCCCGGGGAGCTCCTACGAGCAGTACTTC. Filled out from reference TRBV7-7 and TRBJ2-7, the complete variable domain reads GAGVSQSPRYKVTKRGQDVTLRCDPISSHATLYWYQQALGQGPEFLTYFNYEAQPDKSGLPSDRFSAERPEGSISTLTIQRTEQRDSAMYRCASSILPGSSYEQYFGPGTRLTVT.

In this sample, this clone turned up once. The chain couples TRBV7-9 to TRBJ2-7; 11 positions agree with TRBD2. The CDR3 sequence is 16 residues long. The trim removed 4 bases at V and 2 bases at J, leaving 7 bases unmatched. In germline, CDR1 is SEHNR, CDR2 FQNEAQ (reference sequence). The chain's CDR3 is CASSYLTSGTTYEQYF. The CDR3 nucleotides are TGTGCCAGCAGCTACCTGACTAGCGGGACCACCTACGAGCAGTACTTC.

The chain employs TRBV7-9 and TRBJ2-3, with a possible D match to TRBD2 (6 bases). Per the germline V gene, CDR1 is SEHNR and CDR2 is FQNEAQ (reference sequence). The germline V and J ends were trimmed by 5 bases and 11 bases, with 23 bases remaining between them. The CDR3 consists of 15 residues. DNA of the CDR3: TGTGCCAGCAGCCATACCGGGCGGGGATGGGGGGAGCAGTATTTT. Translated: CASSHTGRGWGEQYF.

This chain uses TRBV25-1 with TRBJ1-4; 7 nucleotides align to TRBD1. This CDR3 is 15 amino acids long. Germline-derived CDR1 and CDR2 are MGHDK and SYGVNS. V shed 6 bases, J shed 7 bases, and the junction held 11 bases outside the gene matches. The CDR3 bases are TGTGCCAGCAGCGAGCCGACAGGGTTGTCTGAAAAACTGTTTTTT. This sequence encodes CASSEPTGLSEKLFF.

V is TRBV5-6 and J is TRBJ2-2; TRBD2 matches at 8 bases. V lost 4 bases and J lost 8; bases outside the gene matches: 4. Germline CDR1 SGHDT, CDR2 YYEEEE. The CDR3 is 13 residues long. CDR3: CASSGTSQGELFF. The CDR3 DNA reads TGTGCCAGCAGCGGGACTAGTCAGGGGGAGCTGTTTTTT.

Concerning this clone: The same CDR3 can be traced to other DNA sequences in this sample. This sequence joins TRBV5-6 and TRBJ2-7, with 7 nucleotides matching TRBD1. The CDR3 loop spans 14 amino acids. Per the germline V gene, CDR1 is SGHDT and CDR2 is YYEEEE. V dropped 1 base and J dropped 2; count of bases not matched to a gene: 3. The CDR3 reads CASSLRGQTYEQYF. CDR3 DNA: TGTGCCAGCAGCTTGAGGGGGCAGACCTACGAGCAGTACTTC.

This clone was picked up one time. This sequence joins TRBV24-1 and TRBJ2-1; unclear D gene. CDR3 length: 14 amino acids. Germline lookup yields CDR1 KGHDR and CDR2 SFDVKD. Trimming pared 4 bases from V and 7 bases from J, leaving 13 bases between. CDR3 loop: CATSDSPRDNEQFF. CDR3 bases: TGTGCCACCAGTGACTCCCCTCGCGATAATGAGCAGTTCTTC.

This chain connects TRBV14 to TRBJ2-7, with TRBD1 matching over 8 bases. Losses at the gene ends were 2 bases for V and 5 bases for J; bases not matched to a gene: 5. This CDR3 comprises 14 residues. Germline V gene lookup returns CDR1 SGHDN and CDR2 FVKESK. CDR3 DNA sequence: TGTGCCAGCAGCCAAACTGGACAGGGCGACGAGCAGTACTTC. Translated, it gives CASSQTGQGDEQYF.

The V gene is TRBV28, the J gene TRBJ1-2, with D possibly being TRBD1 (5 bases). The length of the CDR3 is 14 residues. CDR1 is MDHEN and CDR2 is SYDVKM in the germline V gene. Trimming cost V 6 bases and J 4 bases, with 15 bases left between them. CDR3 DNA: TGTGCCAGCAGGGGCGGGATGGGGGTCTATGGCTACACCTTC. This encodes CASRGGMGVYGYTF.

This clone appeared once. This chain uses TRBV9 with TRBJ1-6; D is perhaps TRBD1 (5 bases). This CDR3 region has 14 residues. CDR1 is SGDLS, CDR2 YYNGEE, per germline. Trimming left V 5 bases short and J 8 bases short, with 14 bases between. For the CDR3, the DNA is TGTGCCAGCAGTCCAGGGTATTCCGATTCACCCCTCCACTTT. Translating it yields CASSPGYSDSPLHF.

The chain combines TRBV6-5 with TRBJ2-3; 10 positions agree with TRBD2. CDR1 is MNHEY and CDR2 is SVGAGI in the germline V gene. The CDR3 is 15 residues long. J lost 3 bases, V lost 6 bases, and 6 bases had no gene match. The CDR3 DNA follows: TGTGCCAGCAGCCGCCTAGCGGGAGTGACAGATACGCAGTATTTT. Translating it yields CASSRLAGVTDTQYF.